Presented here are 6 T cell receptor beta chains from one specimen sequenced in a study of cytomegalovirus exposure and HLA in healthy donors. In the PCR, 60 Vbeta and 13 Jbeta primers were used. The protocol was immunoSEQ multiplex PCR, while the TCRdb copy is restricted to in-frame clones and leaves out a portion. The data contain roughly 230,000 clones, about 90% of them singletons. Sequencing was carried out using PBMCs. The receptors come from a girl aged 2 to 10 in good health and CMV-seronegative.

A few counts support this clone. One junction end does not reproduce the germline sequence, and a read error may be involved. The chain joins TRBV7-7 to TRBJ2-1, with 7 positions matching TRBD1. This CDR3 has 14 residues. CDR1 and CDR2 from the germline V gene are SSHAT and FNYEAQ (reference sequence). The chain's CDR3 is CASSLSQGVHEQFF. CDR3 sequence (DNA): TGTGCTAGCAGCCTTAGCCAGGGGGTCCATGAGCAGTTCTTC.

The CDR3 nucleotides read TGTGCCTGGAGGCGCTCTAACTATGGCTACACCTTC. Its protein product is CAWRRSNYGYTF. The chain carries TRBV30 and TRBJ1-2; no firm D call. Per the germline V gene, CDR1 is GTSNPN and CDR2 is SVGIG (reference sequence). Trimming took 3 bases from V and 0 from J, leaving 5 bases between them. The CDR3 has 12 amino acids.

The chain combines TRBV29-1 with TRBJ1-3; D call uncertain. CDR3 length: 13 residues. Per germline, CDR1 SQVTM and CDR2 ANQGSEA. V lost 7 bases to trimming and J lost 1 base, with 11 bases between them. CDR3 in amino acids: CSAEHDSGNTIYF. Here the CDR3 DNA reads TGCAGCGCCGAACACGATTCTGGAAACACCATATATTTT.

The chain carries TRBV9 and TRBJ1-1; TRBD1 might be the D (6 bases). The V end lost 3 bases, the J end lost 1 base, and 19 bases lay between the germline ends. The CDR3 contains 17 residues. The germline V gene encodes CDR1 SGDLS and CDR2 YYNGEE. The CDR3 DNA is TGTGCCAGCAGCGACGTAGGTGACAGGTACGGGAACACTGAAGCTTTCTTT. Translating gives CASSDVGDRYGNTEAFF.

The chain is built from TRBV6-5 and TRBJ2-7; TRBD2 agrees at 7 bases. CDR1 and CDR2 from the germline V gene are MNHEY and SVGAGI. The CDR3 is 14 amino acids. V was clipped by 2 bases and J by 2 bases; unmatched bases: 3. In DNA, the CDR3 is TGTGCCAGCAGTTACCGGGACTACCCCTACGAGCAGTACTTC. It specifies CASSYRDYPYEQYF.

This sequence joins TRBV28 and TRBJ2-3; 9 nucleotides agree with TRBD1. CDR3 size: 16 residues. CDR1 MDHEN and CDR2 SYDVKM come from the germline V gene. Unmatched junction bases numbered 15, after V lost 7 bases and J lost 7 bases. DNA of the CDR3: TGTGCCAGCACCGAGATAAGAGGGACAGGGTTTAATACGCAGTATTTT. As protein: CASTEIRGTGFNTQYF.